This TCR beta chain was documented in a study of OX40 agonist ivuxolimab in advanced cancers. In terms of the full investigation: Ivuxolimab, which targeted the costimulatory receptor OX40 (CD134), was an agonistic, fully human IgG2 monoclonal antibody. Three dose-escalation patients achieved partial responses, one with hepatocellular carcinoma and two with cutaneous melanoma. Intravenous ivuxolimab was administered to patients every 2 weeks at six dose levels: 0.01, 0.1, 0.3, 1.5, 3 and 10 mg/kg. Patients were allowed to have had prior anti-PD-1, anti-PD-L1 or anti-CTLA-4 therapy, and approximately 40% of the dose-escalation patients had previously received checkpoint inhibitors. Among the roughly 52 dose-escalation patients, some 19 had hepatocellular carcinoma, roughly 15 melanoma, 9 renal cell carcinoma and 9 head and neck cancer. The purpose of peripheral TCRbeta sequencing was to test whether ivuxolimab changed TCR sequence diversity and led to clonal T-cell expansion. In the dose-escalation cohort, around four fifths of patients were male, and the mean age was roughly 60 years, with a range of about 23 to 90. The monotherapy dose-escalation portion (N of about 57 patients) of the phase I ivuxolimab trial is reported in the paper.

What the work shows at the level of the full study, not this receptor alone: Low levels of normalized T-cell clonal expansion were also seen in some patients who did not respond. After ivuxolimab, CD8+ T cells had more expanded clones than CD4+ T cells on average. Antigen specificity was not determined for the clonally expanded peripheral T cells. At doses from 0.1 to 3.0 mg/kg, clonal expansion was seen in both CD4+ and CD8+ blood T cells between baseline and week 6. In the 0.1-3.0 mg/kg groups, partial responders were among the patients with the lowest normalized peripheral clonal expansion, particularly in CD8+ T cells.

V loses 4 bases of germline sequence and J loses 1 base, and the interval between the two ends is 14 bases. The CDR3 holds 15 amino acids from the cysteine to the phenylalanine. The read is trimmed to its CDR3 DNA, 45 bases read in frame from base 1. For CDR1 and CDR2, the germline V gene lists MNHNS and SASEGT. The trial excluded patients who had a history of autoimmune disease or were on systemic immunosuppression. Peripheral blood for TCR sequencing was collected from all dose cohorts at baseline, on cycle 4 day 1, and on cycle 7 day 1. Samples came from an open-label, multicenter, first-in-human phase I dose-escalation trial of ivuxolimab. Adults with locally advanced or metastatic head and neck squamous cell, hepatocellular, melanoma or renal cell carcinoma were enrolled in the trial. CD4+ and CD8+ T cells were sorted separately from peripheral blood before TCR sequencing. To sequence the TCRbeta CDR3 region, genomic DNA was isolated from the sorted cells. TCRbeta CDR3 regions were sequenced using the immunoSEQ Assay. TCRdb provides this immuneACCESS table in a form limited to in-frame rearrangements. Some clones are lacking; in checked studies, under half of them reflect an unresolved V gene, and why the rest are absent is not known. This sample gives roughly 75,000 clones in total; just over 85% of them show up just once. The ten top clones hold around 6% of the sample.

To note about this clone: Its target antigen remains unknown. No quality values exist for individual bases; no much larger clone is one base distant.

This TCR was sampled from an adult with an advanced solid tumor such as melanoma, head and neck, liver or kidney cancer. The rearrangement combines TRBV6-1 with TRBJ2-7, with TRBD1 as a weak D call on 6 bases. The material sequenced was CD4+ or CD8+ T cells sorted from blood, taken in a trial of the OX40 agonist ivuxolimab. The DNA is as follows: TGTGCCAGCAGTGTTGGGACAACCCTATCCTACGAGCAGTACTTC. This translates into CASSVGTTLSYEQYF.